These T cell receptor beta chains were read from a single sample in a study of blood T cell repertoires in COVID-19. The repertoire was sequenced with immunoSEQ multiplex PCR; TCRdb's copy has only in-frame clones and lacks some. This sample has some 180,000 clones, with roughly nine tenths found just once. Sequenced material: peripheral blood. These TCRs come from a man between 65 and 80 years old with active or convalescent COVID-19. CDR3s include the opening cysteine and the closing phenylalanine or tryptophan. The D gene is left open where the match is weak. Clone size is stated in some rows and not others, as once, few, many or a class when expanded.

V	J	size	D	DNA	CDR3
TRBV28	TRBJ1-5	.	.	TGTGCCAGCAGTTTTGTCAGGGCGTTCGATCAGCCCCAGCATTTT	CASSFVRAFDQPQHF
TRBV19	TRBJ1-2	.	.	TGTGCCAGTAGTATCGGCAGGGTGAGTGGCTACACCTTC	CASSIGRVSGYTF
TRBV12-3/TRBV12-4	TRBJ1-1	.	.	TGTGCCAGCAGAAGGGGAATGAACACTGAAGCTTTCTTT	CASRRGMNTEAFF
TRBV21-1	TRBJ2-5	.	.	TGTGCCAGCAGCAAAGGGGACAGTGACGGAGAGACCCAGTACTTC	CASSKGDSDGETQYF
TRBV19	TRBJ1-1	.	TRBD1	TGTGCCAGTAGTATGGGGACAGGGGGCCAGTTCGTGAACACTGAAGCTTTCTTT	CASSMGTGGQFVNTEAFF
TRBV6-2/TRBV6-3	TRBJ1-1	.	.	TGTGCCAGCAGTTACTCGACAGGACGTAGCACTGAAGCTTTCTTT	CASSYSTGRSTEAFF
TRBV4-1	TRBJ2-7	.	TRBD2	TGCGCCAGCAGCCTGGGATATTCTAGCGGGGGATCCTACGAGCAGTACTTC	CASSLGYSSGGSYEQYF
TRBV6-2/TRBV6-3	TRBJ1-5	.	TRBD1	TGTGCCAGCAGTTACTCTCCCGGGACAGGGTCTGTTGGCAATCAGCCCCAGCATTTT	CASSYSPGTGSVGNQPQHF
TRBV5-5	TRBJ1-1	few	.	TGTGCCAGCAGCTTGGGGAGGACGAACACTGAAGCTTTCTTT	CASSLGRTNTEAFF
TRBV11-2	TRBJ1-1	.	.	TGTGCCAGCAGCCCCCGGGGGAATTTGAACACTGAAGCTTTCTTT	CASSPRGNLNTEAFF
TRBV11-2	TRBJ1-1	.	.	TGTGCCAGCAGCTTAGATGAAACACCTAGAAACACTGAAGCTTTCTTT	CASSLDETPRNTEAFF
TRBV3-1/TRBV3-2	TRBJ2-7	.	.	TGTGCCAGCAGCGGCCCCTACGAGCAGTACTTC	CASSGPYEQYF
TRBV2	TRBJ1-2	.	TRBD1	TGTGCCACGACCGGGACAGGGGACTATGGCTACACCTTC	CATTGTGDYGYTF
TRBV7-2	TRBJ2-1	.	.	TGTGCCAGCAGCCCCGACAAGAGCTCCTACAATGAGCAGTTCTTC	CASSPDKSSYNEQFF
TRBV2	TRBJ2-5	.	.	TGTGCCAGCAGTGAAGGGACAGCCAGGGAGACCCAGTACTTC	CASSEGTARETQYF
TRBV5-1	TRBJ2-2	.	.	TGCGCCAGCAGGTCGGCAGGGGCGAACACCGGGGAGCTGTTTTTT	CASRSAGANTGELFF
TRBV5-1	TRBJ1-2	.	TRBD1	TGCGCCAGCAGCGACCGGACAGGGAGCTATGGCTACACCTTC	CASSDRTGSYGYTF
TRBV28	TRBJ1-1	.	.	TGTGCCAGCAGAATACAGGGTAACACTGAAGCTTTCTTT	CASRIQGNTEAFF
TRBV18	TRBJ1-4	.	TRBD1	TGTGCCAGCTCATTAGCGGGACAGGGCAATGAAAAACTGTTTTTT	CASSLAGQGNEKLFF
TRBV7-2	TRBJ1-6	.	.	TGTGCCAGCAGCCCGGGTCCTCCGGGGAATTCACCCCTCCACTTT	CASSPGPPGNSPLHF
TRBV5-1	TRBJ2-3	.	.	TGCGCCAGCAGCCCGCGGGAAATAGATACGCAGTATTTT	CASSPREIDTQYF
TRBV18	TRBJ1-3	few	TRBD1	TGTGCCAGCTCACCAGGGACAGGGAACTCTGGAAACACCATATATTTT	CASSPGTGNSGNTIYF
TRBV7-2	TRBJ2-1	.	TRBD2	TGTGCCAGCAGCTTAGACGGGACTAGCGGGAGAGCTGAGCAGTTCTTC	CASSLDGTSGRAEQFF
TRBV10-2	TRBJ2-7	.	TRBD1	TGCGCCAGCAGTGACCCGGGACAGGGGTTCGAGCAGTACTTC	CASSDPGQGFEQYF
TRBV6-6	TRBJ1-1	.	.	TGTGCCAGCACCACAGGCACGAACACTGAAGCTTTCTTT	CASTTGTNTEAFF
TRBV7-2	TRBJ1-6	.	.	TGTGCCAGCAGCTTAGCGGTGGCAGGGCGATATAATTCACCCCTCCACTTT	CASSLAVAGRYNSPLHF
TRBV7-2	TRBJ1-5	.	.	TGTGCCAGCAGCGACCGGGGAAGCAATCAGCCCCAGCATTTT	CASSDRGSNQPQHF
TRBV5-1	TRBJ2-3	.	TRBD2	TGCGCCAGCAGTTTGCCCTCGGGAGGGACAGATACGCAGTATTTT	CASSLPSGGTDTQYF
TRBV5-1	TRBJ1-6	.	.	TGCGCCAGCAGCTTGGGAGGTCCGAAGAATTCACCCCTCCACTTT	CASSLGGPKNSPLHF